These 20 T cell receptor beta chains were sequenced from one sample in a study of beta chain features in type 1 diabetes. Study findings and constraints: Type 1 diabetes patients showed a moderate but significant shortening of TCRB CDR3s in all four CD4+ subsets.

Reverse transcribing all isolated RNA meant expressed TCRB transcripts were sequenced. This table comes from immunoSEQ multiplex PCR, and its TCRdb copy is limited to in-frame clones, with some not included. The sample yields tens of thousands of clones, roughly 70% seen once. These receptors' antigens are unknown. Material for sequencing was Tregs from blood. The receptors shown here come from a woman aged 18-30 years with type 1 diabetes.

V is TRBV10-3 and J is TRBJ2-5, with 10 bases matching TRBD2. TRBJ2-7 explains the end of the DNA better; the J call may be wrong. This CDR3 has 14 amino acids. Germline assignment: CDR1 ENHRY and CDR2 SYGVKD. Written as DNA, the CDR3 is TGTGCCACAACTAGCGGGGCGAGCTCCTACGAGCAGTACTTC. Protein product: CATTSGASSYEQYF.

DNA of the CDR3: TGTGCCAGCAGTACGCCTCGGGGGGGACAAGAGACCCAGTACTTC. This gives the protein CASSTPRGGQETQYF. The V call is TRBV6-5, the J call TRBJ2-5; 8 nucleotides line up with TRBD2. CDR1 and CDR2 (germline): MNHEY, SVGAGI. This CDR3 has 15 amino acids. V lost 5 bases to trimming and J lost 2 bases; unmatched junction nucleotides: 7.

The CDR3 is CASSAWGPPRRGYTF. CDR3 bases: TGTGCCAGCAGCGCCTGGGGGCCCCCGAGACGGGGCTACACCTTC. The gene calls are TRBV9 and TRBJ1-2; TRBD1 might be the D (6 bases). The V gene's germline CDR1 is SGDLS and CDR2 YYNGEE. Trimming stripped 3 bases from V and 8 bases from J, with 20 bases between. CDR3 length: 15 amino acids.

The chain employs TRBV7-2 and TRBJ1-2; 8 nucleotides line up with TRBD1. Germline CDR1 reads SGHTA; CDR2 reads FQGNSA. CDR3 length: 15 residues. V dropped 3 bases and J dropped 4; count of bases not matched to a gene: 7. CDR3 sequence reads: CASSFFQGASYGYTF. The DNA for the CDR3 is TGTGCCAGCAGCTTTTTTCAGGGGGCCTCCTATGGCTACACCTTC. The variable domain in full, with the rest retrieved from reference TRBV7-2 and TRBJ1-2, is GAGVSQSPSNKVTEKGKDVELRCDPISGHTALYWYRQSLGQGLEFLIYFQGNSAPDKSGLPSDRFSAERTGGSVSTLTIQRTQQEDSAVYLCASSFFQGASYGYTFGSGTRLTVV.

This clone was counted only a few times. This chain uses TRBV5-6 with TRBJ2-1; 8 nucleotides match TRBD1. V trimming: 1 base; J trimming: 15 bases; junction bases outside the gene matches: 6. Germline assignment: CDR1 SGHDT and CDR2 YYEEEE. This CDR3 comprises 12 residues. CDR3 amino acids: CASSLIQGAGFF. The CDR3, as DNA: TGTGCCAGCAGCTTGATCCAGGGGGCTGGGTTCTTC.

This sequence joins TRBV5-5 and TRBJ2-3; 8 nucleotides line up with TRBD1. The CDR3 has 16 residues. Germline V CDR1 and CDR2: SGHKS, YYEKEE (reference sequence). The J segment lost 3 bases and the V segment lost 4 bases, leaving 10 bases of the junction unmatched. DNA of the CDR3: TGTGCCAGCAGCCTTTTTCGAGGACAGGGAACAGATACGCAGTATTTT. Translated: CASSLFRGQGTDTQYF.

This clone appeared a few times. This chain uses TRBV6-1 with TRBJ2-2, with D possibly TRBD2 on 5 matching bases. The germline CDR1 and CDR2 sequences are MNHNS and SASEGT. V gave up 10 bases and J gave up 5 bases, with 17 bases separating them. This CDR3 is built from 14 residues. The CDR3 sequence is CAITGYMGTGELFF. CDR3 bases: TGTGCCATCACGGGGTATATGGGAACCGGGGAGCTGTTTTTT.

This chain joins TRBV11-2 and TRBJ2-2; D perhaps matches TRBD1 (6 bases). There are 14 residues in the CDR3. The V gene lost 3 bases and the J gene lost 5 bases, with 10 bases spanning the gap. CDR1 and CDR2 from the germline V gene are SGHAT and FQNNGV. In DNA form, the CDR3 reads TGTGCCAGCAGCTTGTACAGGGAAACCGGGGAGCTGTTTTTT. Translating it yields CASSLYRETGELFF.

This rearrangement joins TRBV5-1 to TRBJ2-3, with 7 bases aligning to TRBD1. The V gene's germline CDR1 is SGHRS and CDR2 YFSETQ. The CDR3 has 14 residues. V lost 9 bases and J lost 2; bases outside the gene matches: 9. In DNA, the CDR3 is TGCGCCACCAAGACAGGGCACCCCACAGATACGCAGTATTTT. It yields the protein CATKTGHPTDTQYF.

This CDR3 reads CASSVGASGRGINNEQFF. The CDR3 nucleotides are TGTGCCAGCAGCGTAGGGGCTAGCGGGAGGGGTATAAACAATGAGCAGTTCTTC. The chain is built from TRBV9 and TRBJ2-1; the match to TRBD2 covers 12 bases. The CDR3 has 18 amino acids. With V trimmed by 0 bases and J by 5 bases, 9 bases remained unmatched. Germline CDR1 SGDLS, CDR2 YYNGEE.

The chain recombines TRBV18 with TRBJ1-3; D not certain. The germline CDR1 and CDR2 sequences are KGHSH and LQKENI. The CDR3 is 14 residues long. V dropped 4 bases and J dropped 0 bases, with 7 bases sitting between them. DNA for the CDR3: TGTGCCAGCTCACAAGCGAGCTCTGGAAACACCATATATTTT. Translating gives CASSQASSGNTIYF.

This clone was picked up a small number of times. The chain uses TRBV21-1 and TRBJ2-7; TRBD2 was called by the table and not checked on the DNA. TRBV21-1 constitutes a pseudogene. The CDR3 loop spans 14 amino acids. The CDR3 reads CASTVGLAEYEQYF. CDR3 in DNA: TGTGCCAGCACCGTTGGACTAGCCGAGTACGAGCAGTACTTC.

This rearrangement joins TRBV6-5 to TRBJ2-4; the match to TRBD2 covers 7 bases. The V gene end was trimmed by 4 bases and the J gene end by 9 bases; junction bases not matched to a gene: 15. This CDR3 has 16 residues. CDR1 is MNHEY and CDR2 is SVGAGI in the germline V gene. The CDR3 here is CASSLTGLVTEGIQYF. CDR3 DNA sequence: TGTGCCAGCAGTTTAACCGGACTAGTGACCGAAGGCATTCAGTACTTC.

This clone was detected only a few times. The genes are TRBV7-2 and TRBJ2-5; 15 bases are a match to TRBD2. V was pared by 4 bases and J by 11 bases, with 8 bases of the junction left unmatched. CDR3 length equals 15 residues. Per germline, CDR1 SGHTA and CDR2 FQGNSA. CDR3 sequence: CASSWTSGGAGEQYF. The CDR3 DNA reads as TGTGCCAGCAGCTGGACTAGCGGGGGGGCCGGGGAGCAGTACTTC.

The chain employs TRBV19 and TRBJ1-5; no clear D gene. Germline assignment: CDR1 LNHDA and CDR2 SQIVND (reference sequence). Trimming pared 1 base from V and 0 bases from J, leaving 7 bases between. The CDR3 length is 15 residues. The CDR3 sequence is CASSIVQYSNQPQHF. The CDR3 region has the DNA TGTGCCAGTAGTATAGTACAGTATAGCAATCAGCCCCAGCATTTT.

The table lists this clone with a few counts. CDR3 nucleotides: TGTGCCAGCAGCTTGTCCGGGAGAATCACCGGGGAGCTGTTTTTT. Translation gives CASSLSGRITGELFF. This chain uses TRBV5-4 with TRBJ2-2, with a weak D call TRBD2 (6 bases). With 1 base removed from V and 4 bases from J, the gap between germline ends came to 11 bases. The V gene's germline CDR1 is SGHNT and CDR2 YYREEE (reference sequence). The CDR3 consists of 15 residues.

This clone was recorded a few times. V and J are TRBV15 and TRBJ1-5, with 7 positions matching TRBD1. The CDR3 length is 15 residues. With 1 base clipped from V and 7 bases from J, the junction kept 7 bases outside the gene matches. The germline V gene encodes CDR1 LNHNV and CDR2 YYDKDF (reference sequence). This chain's CDR3 is CATSRGGQESQPQHF. The CDR3 DNA reads TGTGCCACCAGCAGAGGAGGACAGGAGTCGCAGCCCCAGCATTTT.

V is TRBV4-3 and J is TRBJ1-2; 7 nucleotides agree with TRBD1. V trimming: 0 bases; J trimming: 0 bases; junction bases outside the gene matches: 7. Germline lookup yields CDR1 LGHNA and CDR2 YSLEER. The length of the CDR3 is 17 residues. The chain's CDR3 is CASSQEMRTGPNYGYTF. CDR3 bases: TGCGCCAGCAGCCAAGAAATGCGGACAGGACCTAACTATGGCTACACCTTC.

The CDR3 coding sequence is TGTGCCAGCAGTCGACTAGCCGGGGAGCTGTTTTTT. It codes for CASSRLAGELFF. The genes are TRBV6-9 and TRBJ2-2; TRBD2 is a possible D gene (6 bases). CDR3 length equals 12 residues. CDR1 is MNHGY and CDR2 is SVAAGI in the germline V gene. V lost 5 bases and J 6 bases, leaving 7 bases between the germline ends.

This clone was picked up a small number of times. The chain is built from TRBV7-9 and TRBJ1-6; D gene ambiguous. This CDR3 has 14 amino acids. The germline V and J ends were trimmed by 4 bases and 10 bases, with 14 bases remaining between them. Germline CDR1 SEHNR, CDR2 FQNEAQ (reference sequence). Written as DNA, the CDR3 is TGTGCCAGCAGCTCCGATCCTTGGAGCTCACCCCTCCACTTT. Protein sequence: CASSSDPWSSPLHF.